The rows below give T cell receptor beta chains drawn from one sample of a study of PD-1 blockade in mismatch repair-deficient tumors. The data were produced by immunoSEQ multiplex PCR, yet TCRdb's version contains in-frame clones alone and is incomplete. The top ten hold about 10% of the sample, which has under 150,000 clones, roughly 90% seen once. This specimen was peripheral blood, taken 70 to 73 weeks after starting pembrolizumab. The receptors originated from an adult with mismatch repair-deficient cancer. Both conserved end residues are part of each CDR3. A D gene is named only where the DNA matches it firmly. A clone size is listed for some rows: how often the clone was seen (once, few, many), or a class if it is expanded.

V gene	clone size	D gene	J gene	CDR3 protein	CDR3 DNA
TRBV28	.	TRBD2	TRBJ2-7	CASSSPTSGRYYEQYF	TGTGCCAGCAGTTCCCCGACTAGCGGGAGGTACTACGAGCAGTACTTC
TRBV27	.	TRBD2	TRBJ2-7	CASSPSGLAASYEQYF	TGTGCCAGCAGTCCCTCGGGACTAGCAGCCTCCTACGAGCAGTACTTC
TRBV28	.	.	TRBJ1-2	CASSSPGTNLRGYTF	TGTGCCAGCAGTTCCCCCGGGACAAACCTTAGGGGCTACACCTTC
TRBV19	once	.	TRBJ2-7	CASSMSTHYEQYF	TGTGCCAGTAGTATGTCGACACACTACGAGCAGTACTTC
TRBV28	.	.	TRBJ2-2	CACGVADTGELFF	TGTGCTTGCGGAGTCGCGGACACCGGGGAGCTGTTTTTT
TRBV11-2	.	.	TRBJ2-7	CASSSPRNTAYEQYF	TGTGCCAGCAGCTCTCCAAGGAACACCGCCTACGAGCAGTACTTC
TRBV28	.	TRBD2	TRBJ2-1	CASSLGTSGVNEQFF	TGTGCCAGCAGTTTGGGGACTAGCGGGGTCAATGAGCAGTTCTTC
TRBV6-5	.	TRBD2	TRBJ2-3	CASSAGGIWDTQYF	TGTGCCAGCAGTGCGGGAGGGATTTGGGATACGCAGTATTTT
TRBV19	few	.	TRBJ1-2	CASSIMGNYGYTF	TGTGCCAGTAGTATAATGGGTAACTATGGCTACACCTTC
TRBV9	.	.	TRBJ2-1	CASSADGSSYNEQFF	TGTGCCAGCAGCGCGGACGGGAGCTCCTACAATGAGCAGTTCTTC
TRBV27	.	.	TRBJ2-2	CASGERWNGELFF	TGTGCCAGCGGGGAGAGGTGGAACGGGGAGCTGTTTTTT
TRBV4-1	.	TRBD2	TRBJ2-7	CASSQDSLAGSYEQYF	TGCGCCAGCAGCCAAGATTCCCTAGCGGGATCCTACGAGCAGTACTTC
TRBV14	.	TRBD1	TRBJ2-5	CASSQYEGASQYF	TGTGCCAGCAGCCAATATGAGGGGGCGTCCCAGTACTTC
TRBV7-9	.	.	TRBJ2-2	CASSPNSGTGELFF	TGTGCCAGCAGCCCAAACTCAGGGACCGGGGAGCTGTTTTTT
TRBV7-9	.	.	TRBJ2-3	CASSLGQGSTDTQYF	TGTGCCAGCAGCTTAGGGCAGGGGAGCACAGATACGCAGTATTTT
TRBV2	.	.	TRBJ2-7	CASSGARGWGEQYF	TGTGCCAGCAGTGGCGCTAGGGGGTGGGGCGAGCAGTACTTC
TRBV10-1	.	.	TRBJ2-7	CASSESREPGHKQYEQYF	TGCGCCAGCAGTGAGTCGAGAGAACCGGGACACAAACAGTACGAGCAGTACTTC
TRBV5-1	once	.	TRBJ2-7	CASSMDSYEQYF	TGCGCCAGCAGCATGGACTCCTACGAGCAGTACTTC
TRBV6-5	.	TRBD2	TRBJ2-1	CASSYSAGGGSEQFF	TGTGCCAGCAGTTACTCTGCCGGGGGGGGGAGTGAGCAGTTCTTC
TRBV5-1	.	TRBD2	TRBJ2-7	CASSYTSGDSYEQYF	TGCGCCAGCAGCTATACTAGCGGGGACTCCTACGAGCAGTACTTC
TRBV9	.	.	TRBJ2-4	CASSEQGGKNIQYF	TGTGCCAGCAGCGAACAGGGAGGCAAAAACATTCAGTACTTC
TRBV5-1	.	.	TRBJ2-4	CASSTNPVAGGVIQYF	TGCGCCAGCAGCACAAACCCGGTGGCTGGGGGTGTCATTCAGTACTTC
TRBV7-6	.	.	TRBJ2-7	CASSSESEALHEQYF	TGTGCCAGCAGCTCCGAATCGGAGGCCTTGCACGAGCAGTACTTC
TRBV6-5	.	.	TRBJ2-7	CASSLRWQGDYEQYF	TGTGCCAGCAGTCTACGGTGGCAGGGTGACTACGAGCAGTACTTC
TRBV6-5	.	.	TRBJ2-3	CASSYRLTDTQYF	TGTGCCAGCAGTTACCGACTCACAGATACGCAGTATTTT